The 12 T cell receptor beta chains below come from one sample, sequenced in a study of T cells and Merkel cell carcinoma outcomes. Clones were sequenced by immunoSEQ multiplex PCR, and TCRdb holds only the in-frame ones, with some missing. This table holds about 1,900 clones, about 90% found once. Sequences were obtained from tumor tissue from Merkel cell carcinoma. These receptors all stem from a human donor with Merkel cell carcinoma.

The chain uses TRBV14 and TRBJ2-5; D gene unclear. Trimming took 1 base from V and 5 from J, leaving 11 bases between them. The V gene's germline CDR1 is SGHDN and CDR2 FVKESK. The CDR3 runs to 14 residues. The CDR3 region has the DNA TGTGCCAGCAGCCAAGTGGGATTCGCGGAGACCCAGTACTTC. Residues: CASSQVGFAETQYF.

J is TRBJ2-5 and V is TRBV25-1; tentatively, D is TRBD1 or TRBD2 (5 bases each). Trimming shortened V by 4 bases and J by 9 bases, and 18 bases separated the two germline ends. Germline lookup yields CDR1 MGHDK and CDR2 SYGVNS. CDR3 length: 14 amino acids. This CDR3 is CASSALEWGTAQYF. Written as DNA, the CDR3 is TGTGCCAGCAGTGCACTCGAGTGGGGGACGGCCCAGTACTTC.

The V call is TRBV4-2, the J call TRBJ1-5, with D uncertain. Germline CDR1 and CDR2: LGHNA and YNFKEQ. V dropped 0 bases and J dropped 6 bases, with 6 bases sitting between them. The CDR3 is 13 amino acids. The CDR3 DNA reads TGTGCCAGCAGCCAAGAAATTGCTCAGCCCCAGCATTTT. Translation gives CASSQEIAQPQHF.

The rearrangement uses TRBV7-2 and TRBJ2-1, with D tentatively TRBD2 (6 bases). Germline V CDR1 and CDR2: SGHTA, FQGNSA. The CDR3 covers 15 residues. The ends were cut back, 5 bases at V and 1 base at J, with 12 bases in the middle. CDR3 sequence: CASSPGSGSYNEQFF. DNA for the CDR3: TGTGCCAGCAGCCCAGGGAGCGGGTCCTACAATGAGCAGTTCTTC.

The V call is TRBV2, the J call TRBJ2-6; no clear D gene. CDR3 size: 16 residues. The V and J ends lost 4 bases and 2 bases respectively, with 12 bases between them. CDR1 is SNHLY, CDR2 FYNNEI, per germline. The CDR3 bases are TGTGCCAGCAGTGTTTTACAGACCGCTGGGGCCAACGTCCTGACTTTC. This codes for CASSVLQTAGANVLTF.

CDR3 region: CASSLGGSADGGEQFF. The CDR3 DNA reads as TGTGCCAGCAGCTTGGGCGGGAGTGCCGACGGTGGTGAGCAGTTCTTC. This chain connects TRBV5-4 to TRBJ2-1; TRBD2 matches at 7 bases. The V and J ends lost 0 bases and 9 bases, in that order; junction bases with no gene match: 12. Germline lookup yields CDR1 SGHNT and CDR2 YYREEE (reference sequence). The CDR3 contains 16 residues.

The chain is built from TRBV2 and TRBJ1-2, with TRBD1 matching 7 bases. CDR3 length: 15 residues. The germline V gene encodes CDR1 SNHLY and CDR2 FYNNEI. The V and J ends lost 6 bases and 3 bases, in that order; junction bases with no gene match: 10. CDR3: CASRKYRGADYGYTF. The CDR3 DNA follows: TGTGCCAGCAGGAAATACAGGGGAGCGGACTATGGCTACACCTTC.

The chain employs TRBV11-2 and TRBJ2-2, with D possibly being TRBD2 (6 bases). Germline assignment: CDR1 SGHAT and CDR2 FQNNGV. The CDR3 is 15 residues long. Trimming cost V 2 bases and J 6 bases, with 13 bases left between them. The DNA for the CDR3 is TGTGCCAGCAGCTTAAGGGCGGGATGGTCCGGGGAGCTGTTTTTT. Its protein is CASSLRAGWSGELFF.

The chain's CDR3 is CASSFIVSGRAIETQYF. CDR3 DNA sequence: TGTGCCAGCAGCTTTATCGTAAGCGGGAGGGCCATTGAGACCCAGTACTTC. This rearrangement joins TRBV7-9 to TRBJ2-5, with 10 positions matching TRBD2. Trimming took 3 bases from V and 5 from J; bases not matched to a gene: 12. Germline V CDR1 and CDR2: SEHNR, FQNEAQ (reference sequence). CDR3 length: 17 residues.

V usage is TRBV5-1 and J usage is TRBJ2-7; D perhaps matches TRBD2 (6 bases). The germline V gene has CDR1 SGHRS and CDR2 YFSETQ. The CDR3 loop spans 17 amino acids. Trimming removed 3 bases at V and 1 base at J, with 20 bases between. This chain's CDR3 is CASSWSVSSGASYEQYF. The CDR3, as DNA: TGCGCCAGCAGCTGGTCAGTCAGTAGCGGAGCTTCCTACGAGCAGTACTTC.

On this clone: Other DNA sequences of this sample code for an identical CDR3. J is TRBJ1-5 and V is TRBV27, with D possibly matching TRBD1 (5 bases). Germline-derived CDR1 and CDR2 are MNHEY and SMNVEV (reference sequence). The CDR3 spans 14 residues. V was trimmed by 0 bases and J by 4 bases, leaving 7 bases between them. The CDR3 coding sequence is TGTGCCAGCAGTTTATCCGGGGGGAATCAGCCCCAGCATTTT. Amino acid sequence: CASSLSGGNQPQHF.

The chain uses TRBV7-9 and TRBJ1-1; possibly TRBD1 for D (6 bases). Germline values: CDR1 SEHNR, CDR2 FQNEAQ (reference sequence). Trimming took 7 bases from V and 1 from J, leaving 13 bases between them. The length of the CDR3 is 14 residues. CDR3 in amino acids: CASTRTTGNTEAFF. The CDR3 bases are TGTGCCAGCACCCGAACGACAGGGAACACTGAAGCTTTCTTT.